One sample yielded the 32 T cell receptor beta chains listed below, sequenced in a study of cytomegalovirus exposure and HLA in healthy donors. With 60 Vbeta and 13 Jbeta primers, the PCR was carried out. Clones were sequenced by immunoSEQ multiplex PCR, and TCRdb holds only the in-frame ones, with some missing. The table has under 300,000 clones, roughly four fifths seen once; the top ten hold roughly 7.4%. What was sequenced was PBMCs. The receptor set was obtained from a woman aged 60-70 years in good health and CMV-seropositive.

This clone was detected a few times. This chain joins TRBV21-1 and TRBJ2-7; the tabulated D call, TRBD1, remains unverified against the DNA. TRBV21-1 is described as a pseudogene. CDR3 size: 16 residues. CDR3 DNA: TGTGCCAGCAGCAAAGGCAGGGGCCTTATCCCCTACGAGCAGTACTTC. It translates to CASSKGRGLIPYEQYF.

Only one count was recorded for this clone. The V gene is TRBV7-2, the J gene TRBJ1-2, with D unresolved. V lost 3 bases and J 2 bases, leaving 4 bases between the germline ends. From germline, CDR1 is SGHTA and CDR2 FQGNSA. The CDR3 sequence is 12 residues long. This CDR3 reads CASSFVNYGYTF. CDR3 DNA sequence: TGTGCCAGCAGCTTTGTAAACTATGGCTACACCTTC.

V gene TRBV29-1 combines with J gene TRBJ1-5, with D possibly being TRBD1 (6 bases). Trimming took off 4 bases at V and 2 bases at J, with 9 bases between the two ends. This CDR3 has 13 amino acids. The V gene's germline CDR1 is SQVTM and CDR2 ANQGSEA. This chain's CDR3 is CSVAGGGNQPQHF. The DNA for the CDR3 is TGCAGCGTTGCTGGGGGCGGCAATCAGCCCCAGCATTTT.

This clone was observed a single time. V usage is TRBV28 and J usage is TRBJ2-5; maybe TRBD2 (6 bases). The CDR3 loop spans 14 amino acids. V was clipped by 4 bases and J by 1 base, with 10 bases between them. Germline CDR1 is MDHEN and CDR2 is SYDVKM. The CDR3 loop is CASSYGDSQETQYF. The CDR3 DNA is TGTGCCAGCAGTTATGGGGACTCCCAAGAGACCCAGTACTTC.

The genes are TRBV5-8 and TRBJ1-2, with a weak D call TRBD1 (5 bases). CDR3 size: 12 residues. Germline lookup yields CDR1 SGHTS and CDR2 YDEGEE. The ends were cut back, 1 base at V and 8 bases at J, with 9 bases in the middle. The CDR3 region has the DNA TGTGCCAGCAGCTTGACAGGTCCGGGCTACACCTTC. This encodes CASSLTGPGYTF.

The CDR3 reads CSVGVASGRYGEQYF. CDR3 in DNA: TGCAGCGTTGGGGTTGCTAGCGGGAGGTATGGCGAGCAGTACTTC. This chain uses TRBV29-1 with TRBJ2-7, with 11 bases identical to TRBD2. V trimming: 4 bases; J trimming: 6 bases; junction bases outside the gene matches: 11. This CDR3 comprises 15 residues. Germline V gene sequence: CDR1 SQVTM, CDR2 ANQGSEA.

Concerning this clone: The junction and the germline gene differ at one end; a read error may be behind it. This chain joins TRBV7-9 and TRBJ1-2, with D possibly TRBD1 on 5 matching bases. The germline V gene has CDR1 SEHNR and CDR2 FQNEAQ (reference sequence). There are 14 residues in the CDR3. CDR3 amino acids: CSSSFLTANYGYTF. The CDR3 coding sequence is TGTTCCAGCAGCTTCCTGACAGCTAACTATGGCTACACCTTC.

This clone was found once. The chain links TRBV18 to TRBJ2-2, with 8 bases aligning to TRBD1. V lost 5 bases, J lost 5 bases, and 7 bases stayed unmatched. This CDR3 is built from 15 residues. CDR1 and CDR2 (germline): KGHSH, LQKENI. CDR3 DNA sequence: TGTGCCAGCTCATCCGGACAGGGAGAAACCGGGGAGCTGTTTTTT. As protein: CASSSGQGETGELFF.

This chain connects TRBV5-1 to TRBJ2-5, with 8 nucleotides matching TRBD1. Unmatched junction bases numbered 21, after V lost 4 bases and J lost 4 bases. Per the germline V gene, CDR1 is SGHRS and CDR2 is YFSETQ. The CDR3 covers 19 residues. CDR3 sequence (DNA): TGCGCCAGCAGCCTGGACGGCAGGGGGCCATTGAATGATTTAGAGACCCAGTACTTC. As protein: CASSLDGRGPLNDLETQYF.

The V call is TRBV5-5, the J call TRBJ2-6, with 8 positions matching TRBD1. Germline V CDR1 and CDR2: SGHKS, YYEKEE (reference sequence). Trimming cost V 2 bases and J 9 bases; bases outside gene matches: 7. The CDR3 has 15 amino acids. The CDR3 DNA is TGTGCCAGCAGCTTCGACCAGGGGGCGGGCAACGTCCTGACTTTC. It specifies CASSFDQGAGNVLTF.

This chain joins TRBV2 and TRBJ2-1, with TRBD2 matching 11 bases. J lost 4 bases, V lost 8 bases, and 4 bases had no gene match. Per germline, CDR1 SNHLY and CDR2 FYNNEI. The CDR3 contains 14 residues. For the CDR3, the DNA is TGTGCCAGCGGGACTAGCGGCCGTTACAATGAGCAGTTCTTC. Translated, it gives CASGTSGRYNEQFF. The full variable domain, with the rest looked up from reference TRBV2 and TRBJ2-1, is EPEVTQTPSHQVTQMGQEVILRCVPISNHLYFYWYRQILGQKVEFLVSFYNNEISEKSEIFDDQFSVERPDGSNFTLKIRSTKLEDSAMYFCASGTSGRYNEQFFGPGTRLTVL.

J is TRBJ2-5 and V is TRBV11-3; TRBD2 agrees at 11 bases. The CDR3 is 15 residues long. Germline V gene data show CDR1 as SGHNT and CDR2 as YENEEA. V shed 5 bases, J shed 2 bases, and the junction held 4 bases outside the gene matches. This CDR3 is CASSRVAGGQETQYF. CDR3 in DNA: TGTGCCAGCAGCCGGGTAGCGGGAGGGCAAGAGACCCAGTACTTC.

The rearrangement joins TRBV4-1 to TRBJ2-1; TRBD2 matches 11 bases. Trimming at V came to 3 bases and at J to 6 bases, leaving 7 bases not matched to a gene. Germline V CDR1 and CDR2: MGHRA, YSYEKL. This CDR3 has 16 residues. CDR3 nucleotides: TGCGCCAGCAGCCAGCGGACTAGCGGGCGCTCCAATGAGCAGTTCTTC. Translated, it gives CASSQRTSGRSNEQFF.

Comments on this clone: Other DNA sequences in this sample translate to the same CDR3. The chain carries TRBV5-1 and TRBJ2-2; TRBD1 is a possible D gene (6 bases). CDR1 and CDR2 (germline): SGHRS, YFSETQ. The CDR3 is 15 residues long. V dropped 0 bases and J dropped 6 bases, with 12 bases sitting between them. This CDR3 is CASSLALAGAGELFF. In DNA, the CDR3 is TGCGCCAGCAGCTTGGCACTGGCAGGGGCCGGGGAGCTGTTTTTT.

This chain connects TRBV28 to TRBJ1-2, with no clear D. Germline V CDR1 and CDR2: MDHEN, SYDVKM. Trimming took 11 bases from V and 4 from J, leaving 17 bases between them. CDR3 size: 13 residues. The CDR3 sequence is CAGTFGPGYGYTF. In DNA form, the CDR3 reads TGTGCCGGTACTTTTGGGCCTGGCTATGGCTACACCTTC.

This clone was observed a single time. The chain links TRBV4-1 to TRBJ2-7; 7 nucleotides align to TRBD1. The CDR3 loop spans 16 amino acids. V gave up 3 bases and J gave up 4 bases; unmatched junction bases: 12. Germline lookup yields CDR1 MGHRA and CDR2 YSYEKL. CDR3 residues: CASSQRETTGDYEQYF. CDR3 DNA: TGCGCCAGCAGCCAGAGGGAAACTACAGGGGATTACGAGCAGTACTTC.

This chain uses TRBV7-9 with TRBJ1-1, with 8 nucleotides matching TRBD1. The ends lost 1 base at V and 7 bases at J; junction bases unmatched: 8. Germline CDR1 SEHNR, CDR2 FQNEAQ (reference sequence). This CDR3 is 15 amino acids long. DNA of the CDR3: TGTGCCAGCAGCTTAGTCAGGGGGCGAGCCGGTGAAGCTTTCTTT. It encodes CASSLVRGRAGEAFF.

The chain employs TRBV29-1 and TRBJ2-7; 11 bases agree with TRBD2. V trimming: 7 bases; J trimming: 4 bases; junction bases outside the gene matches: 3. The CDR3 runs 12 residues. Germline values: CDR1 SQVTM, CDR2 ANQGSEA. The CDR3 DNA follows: TGCAGCGGCAGGACTAGCGGGTACGAGCAGTACTTC. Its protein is CSGRTSGYEQYF.

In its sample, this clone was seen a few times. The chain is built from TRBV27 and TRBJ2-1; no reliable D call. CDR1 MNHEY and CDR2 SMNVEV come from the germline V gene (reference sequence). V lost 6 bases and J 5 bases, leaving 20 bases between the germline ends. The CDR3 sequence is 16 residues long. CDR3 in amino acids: CASSWQRRSFNNEQFF. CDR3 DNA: TGTGCCAGCAGCTGGCAGCGACGGAGCTTTAACAATGAGCAGTTCTTC.

The CDR3 sequence: CASSPSWTSFSDTQYF. As DNA, the CDR3 is TGTGCCAGTAGTCCCTCATGGACTAGTTTTTCCGATACGCAGTATTTT. This rearrangement joins TRBV19 to TRBJ2-3; 7 nucleotides match TRBD2. This CDR3 contains 16 residues. V was clipped by 5 bases and J by 6 bases; unmatched bases: 14. Germline assignment: CDR1 LNHDA and CDR2 SQIVND (reference sequence). Full variable domain (remainder filled in from reference TRBV19 and TRBJ2-3): DGGITQSPKYLFRKEGQNVTLSCEQNLNHDAMYWYRQDPGQGLRLIYYSQIVNDFQKGDIAEGYSVSREKKESFPLTVTSAQKNPTAFYLCASSPSWTSFSDTQYFGPGTRLTVL.

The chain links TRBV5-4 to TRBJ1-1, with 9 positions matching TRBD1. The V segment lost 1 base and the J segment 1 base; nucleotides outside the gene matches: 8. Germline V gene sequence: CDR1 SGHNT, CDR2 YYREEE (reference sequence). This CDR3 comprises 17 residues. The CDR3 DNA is TGTGCCAGCAGCTTGCCGGACAGGGGAATAGGGAACACTGAAGCTTTCTTT. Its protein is CASSLPDRGIGNTEAFF.

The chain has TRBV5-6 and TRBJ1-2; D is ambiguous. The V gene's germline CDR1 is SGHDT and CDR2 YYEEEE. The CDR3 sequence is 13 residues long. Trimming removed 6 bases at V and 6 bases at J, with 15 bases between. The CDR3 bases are TGTGCCAGCACCCTAACTCACAGAAATGGCTACACCTTC. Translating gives CASTLTHRNGYTF.

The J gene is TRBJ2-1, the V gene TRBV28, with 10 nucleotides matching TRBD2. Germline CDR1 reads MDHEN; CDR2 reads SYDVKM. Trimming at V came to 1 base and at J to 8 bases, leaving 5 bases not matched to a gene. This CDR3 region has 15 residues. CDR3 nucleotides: TGTGCCAGCAGTTTATCCCCTAGCGGGAGAGATGAGCAGTTCTTC. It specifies CASSLSPSGRDEQFF.

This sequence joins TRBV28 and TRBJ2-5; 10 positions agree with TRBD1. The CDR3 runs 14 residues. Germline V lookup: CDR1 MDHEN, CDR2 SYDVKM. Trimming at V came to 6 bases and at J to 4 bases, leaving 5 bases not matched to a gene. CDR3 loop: CASRGQGRGETQYF. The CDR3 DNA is TGTGCCAGCAGGGGACAGGGGAGGGGAGAGACCCAGTACTTC.

The CDR3 DNA follows: TGTGCCAGCGGTCGCGGCGGACAGGGATTGTACGAGCAGTACTTC. Translation: CASGRGGQGLYEQYF. The chain carries TRBV2 and TRBJ2-7; TRBD1 matches 8 bases. The germline CDR1 and CDR2 sequences are SNHLY and FYNNEI. The J segment lost 4 bases and the V segment lost 8 bases, leaving 13 bases of the junction unmatched. This CDR3 comprises 15 residues.

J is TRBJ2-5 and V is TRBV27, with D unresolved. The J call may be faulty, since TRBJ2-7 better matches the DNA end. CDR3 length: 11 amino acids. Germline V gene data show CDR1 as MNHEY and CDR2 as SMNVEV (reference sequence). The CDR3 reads CASSLGYEQYF. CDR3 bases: TGTGCCAGCTCCCTAGGTTACGAGCAGTACTTC.

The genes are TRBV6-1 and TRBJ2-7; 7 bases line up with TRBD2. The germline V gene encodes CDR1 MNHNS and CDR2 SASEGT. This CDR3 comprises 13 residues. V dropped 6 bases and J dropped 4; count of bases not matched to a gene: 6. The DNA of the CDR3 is TGTGCCAGCAGCTACCAGCGGGGATACGAGCAGTACTTC. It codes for CASSYQRGYEQYF.

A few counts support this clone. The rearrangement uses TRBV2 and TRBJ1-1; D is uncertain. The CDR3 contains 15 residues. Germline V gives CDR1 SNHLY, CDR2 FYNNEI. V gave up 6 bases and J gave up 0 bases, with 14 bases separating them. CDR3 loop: CASRRAESLNTEAFF. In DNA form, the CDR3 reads TGTGCCAGCAGGAGGGCCGAGTCTCTGAACACTGAAGCTTTCTTT.

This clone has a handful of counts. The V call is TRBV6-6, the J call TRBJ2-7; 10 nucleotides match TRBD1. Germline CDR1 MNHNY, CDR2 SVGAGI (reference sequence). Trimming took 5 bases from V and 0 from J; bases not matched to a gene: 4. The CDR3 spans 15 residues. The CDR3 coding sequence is TGTGCCAGCAGTGACAGGGGGCTGAGCTCCTACGAGCAGTACTTC. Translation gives CASSDRGLSSYEQYF.

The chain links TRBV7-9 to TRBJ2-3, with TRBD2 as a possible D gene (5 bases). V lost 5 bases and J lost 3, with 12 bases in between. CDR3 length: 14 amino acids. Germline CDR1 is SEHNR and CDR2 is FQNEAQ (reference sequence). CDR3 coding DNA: TGTGCCAGCAGCCAAGGACTCAAAACAGATACGCAGTATTTT. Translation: CASSQGLKTDTQYF.

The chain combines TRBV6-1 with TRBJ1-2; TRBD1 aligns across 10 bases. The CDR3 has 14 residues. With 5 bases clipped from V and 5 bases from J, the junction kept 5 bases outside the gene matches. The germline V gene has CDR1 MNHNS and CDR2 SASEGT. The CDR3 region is CASSKPGQGYGYTF. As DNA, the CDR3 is TGTGCCAGCAGTAAACCGGGACAGGGGTATGGCTACACCTTC.

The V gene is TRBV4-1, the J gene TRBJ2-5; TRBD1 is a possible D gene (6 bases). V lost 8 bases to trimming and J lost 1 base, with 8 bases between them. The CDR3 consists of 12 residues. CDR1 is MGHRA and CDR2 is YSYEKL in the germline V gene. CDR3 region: CASQGSQETQYF. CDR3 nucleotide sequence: TGCGCCAGCCAGGGGTCCCAAGAGACCCAGTACTTC.